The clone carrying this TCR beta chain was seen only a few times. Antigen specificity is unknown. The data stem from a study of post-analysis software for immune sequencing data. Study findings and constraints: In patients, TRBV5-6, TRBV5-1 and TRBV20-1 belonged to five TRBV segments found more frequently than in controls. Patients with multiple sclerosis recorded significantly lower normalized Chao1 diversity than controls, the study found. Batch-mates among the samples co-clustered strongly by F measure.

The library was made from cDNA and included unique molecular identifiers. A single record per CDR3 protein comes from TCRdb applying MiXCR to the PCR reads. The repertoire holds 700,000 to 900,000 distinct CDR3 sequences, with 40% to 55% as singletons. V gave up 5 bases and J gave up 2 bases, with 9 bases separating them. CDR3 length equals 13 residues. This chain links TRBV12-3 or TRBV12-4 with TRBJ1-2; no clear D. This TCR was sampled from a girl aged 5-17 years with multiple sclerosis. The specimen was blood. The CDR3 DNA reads TGTGCCAGCAGTCCCCGCGGAAACTATGGCTACACCTTC. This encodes CASSPRGNYGYTF.